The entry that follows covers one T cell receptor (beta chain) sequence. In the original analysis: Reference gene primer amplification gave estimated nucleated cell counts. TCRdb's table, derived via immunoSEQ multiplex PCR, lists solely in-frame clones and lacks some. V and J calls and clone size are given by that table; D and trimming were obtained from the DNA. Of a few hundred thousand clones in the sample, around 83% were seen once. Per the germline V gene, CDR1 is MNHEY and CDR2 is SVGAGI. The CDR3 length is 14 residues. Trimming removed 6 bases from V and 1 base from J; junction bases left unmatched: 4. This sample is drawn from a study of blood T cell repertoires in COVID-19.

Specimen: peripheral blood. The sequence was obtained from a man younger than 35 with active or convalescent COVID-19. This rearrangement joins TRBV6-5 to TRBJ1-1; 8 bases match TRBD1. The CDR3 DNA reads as TGTGCCAGCAGGGACAGGGCTTCGAACACTGAAGCTTTCTTT. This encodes CASRDRASNTEAFF.